This T cell receptor beta chain was recovered during a study of blood T cell repertoires in COVID-19. Looking at the study overall: Sample material is recorded as cDNA or gDNA derived from T cells, B-cell-depleted T cells, or PBMCs.

Those who participated ranged in age from roughly 18 to 95 years and resided in about two dozen US areas. Which cohort a participant joined came from the clinical history participants gave. How the authors handled the data: Amplification from reference gene primers served as the basis for estimated nucleated cell counts. Method: immunoSEQ multiplex PCR; TCRdb's copy keeps in-frame clones and lacks some. V and J calls and clone size are as listed in that table; D and trimming were resolved from the DNA. Here the sample spans about 200,000 clones, more than 80% being singletons. Germline CDR1 is LGHDT and CDR2 is YNNKEL (reference sequence). This CDR3 has 11 residues. V shed 4 bases and J shed 5 bases, with 5 bases lying between them.

The sequence came from a woman between 18 and 29 years old who had recovered from COVID-19. The chain has TRBV3-1 (or the pseudogene TRBV3-2) and TRBJ1-2; D gene unclear. Sequences were obtained from PBMCs or T cells enriched from blood (not recorded which). The chain's CDR3 is CASSRQYGYTF. In DNA, the CDR3 is TGTGCCAGCAGCCGGCAATATGGCTACACCTTC.